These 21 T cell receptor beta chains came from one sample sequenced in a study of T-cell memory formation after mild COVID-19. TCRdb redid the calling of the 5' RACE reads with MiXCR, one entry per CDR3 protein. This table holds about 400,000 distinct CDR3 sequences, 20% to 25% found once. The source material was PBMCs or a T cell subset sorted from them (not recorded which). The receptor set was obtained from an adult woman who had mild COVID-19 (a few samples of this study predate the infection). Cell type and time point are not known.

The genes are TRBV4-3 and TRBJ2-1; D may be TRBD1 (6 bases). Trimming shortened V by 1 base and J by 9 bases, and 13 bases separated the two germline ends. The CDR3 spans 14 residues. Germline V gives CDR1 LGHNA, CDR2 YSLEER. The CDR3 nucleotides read TGCGCCAGCAGCCAAGCCTCCAGGGGCGGTGAGCAGTTCTTC. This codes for CASSQASRGGEQFF.

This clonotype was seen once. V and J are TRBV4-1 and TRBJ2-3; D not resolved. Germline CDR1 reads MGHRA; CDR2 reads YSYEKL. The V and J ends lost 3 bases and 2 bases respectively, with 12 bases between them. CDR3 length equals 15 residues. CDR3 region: CASSHQSMTTDTQYF. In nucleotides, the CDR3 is TGCGCCAGCAGCCACCAAAGTATGACCACAGATACGCAGTATTTT.

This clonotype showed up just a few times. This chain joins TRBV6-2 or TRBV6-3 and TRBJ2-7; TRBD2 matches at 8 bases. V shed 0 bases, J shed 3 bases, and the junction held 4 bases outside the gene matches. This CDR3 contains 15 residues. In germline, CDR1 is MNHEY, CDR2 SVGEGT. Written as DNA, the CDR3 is TGTGCCAGCAGTTACTCGGGGACTAGTTTCTACGAGCAGTACTTC. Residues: CASSYSGTSFYEQYF.

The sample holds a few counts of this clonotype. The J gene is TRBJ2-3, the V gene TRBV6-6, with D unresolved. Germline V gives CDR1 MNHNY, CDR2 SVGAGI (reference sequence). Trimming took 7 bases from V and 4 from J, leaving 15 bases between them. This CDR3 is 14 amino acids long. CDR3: CASTSFSPADTQYF. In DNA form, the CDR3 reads TGTGCCAGCACCTCCTTCAGTCCCGCAGATACGCAGTATTTT.

Written as DNA, the CDR3 is TGTGCCAGCAGTTTTTGGGGTCCCTACGAGCAGTACTTC. It specifies CASSFWGPYEQYF. The chain couples TRBV27 to TRBJ2-7; D is unresolved. The ends were cut back, 3 bases at V and 2 bases at J, with 8 bases in the middle. The CDR3 loop spans 13 amino acids. Germline lookup yields CDR1 MNHEY and CDR2 SMNVEV (reference sequence).

In nucleotides, the CDR3 is TGTGCCATCAGTGATAGGGGAAACATTCAGTACTTC. It translates to CAISDRGNIQYF. V usage is TRBV10-3 and J usage is TRBJ2-4, with D possibly matching TRBD1 (5 bases). V lost 3 bases to trimming and J lost 6 bases, with 6 bases between them. This CDR3 is 12 amino acids long. Germline-derived CDR1 and CDR2 are ENHRY and SYGVKD.

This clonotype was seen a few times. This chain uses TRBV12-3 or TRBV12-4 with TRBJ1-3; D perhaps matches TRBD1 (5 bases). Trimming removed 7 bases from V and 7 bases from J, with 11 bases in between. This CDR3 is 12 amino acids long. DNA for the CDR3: TGTGCCAGCACCGCAGGGTTGAACACCATATATTTT. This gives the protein CASTAGLNTIYF.

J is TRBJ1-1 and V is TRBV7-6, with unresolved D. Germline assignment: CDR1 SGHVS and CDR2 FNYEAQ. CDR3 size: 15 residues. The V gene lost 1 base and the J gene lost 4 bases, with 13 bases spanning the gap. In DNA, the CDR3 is TGTGCCAGCAGCTTAGACGAGGGAATGGGCACTGAAGCTTTCTTT. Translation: CASSLDEGMGTEAFF.

CDR3 protein: CASRPRGSYNEQFF. DNA of the CDR3: TGTGCCAGCAGACCCCGGGGCTCCTACAATGAGCAGTTCTTC. The rearrangement links TRBV27 to TRBJ2-1, with D tentatively TRBD2 (5 bases). Germline V gene lookup returns CDR1 MNHEY and CDR2 SMNVEV (reference sequence). This CDR3 has 14 residues. V lost 6 bases and J lost 0, with 9 bases in between.

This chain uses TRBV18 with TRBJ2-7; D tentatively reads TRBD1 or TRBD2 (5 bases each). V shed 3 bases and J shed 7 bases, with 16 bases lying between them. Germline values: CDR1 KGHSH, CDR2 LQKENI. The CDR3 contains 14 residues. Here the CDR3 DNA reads TGTGCCAGCTCACCGCCGGGACCCTCGGGGGAGCAGTACTTC. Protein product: CASSPPGPSGEQYF. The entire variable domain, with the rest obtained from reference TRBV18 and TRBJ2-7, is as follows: NAGVMQNPRHLVRRRGQEARLRCSPMKGHSHVYWYRQLPEEGLKFMVYLQKENIIDESGMPKERFSAEFPKEGPSILRIQQVVRGDSAAYFCASSPPGPSGEQYFGPGTRLTVT.

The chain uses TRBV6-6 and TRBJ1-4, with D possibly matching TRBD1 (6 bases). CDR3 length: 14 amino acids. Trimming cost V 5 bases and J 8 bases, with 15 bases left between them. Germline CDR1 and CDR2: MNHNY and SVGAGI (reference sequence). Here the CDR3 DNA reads TGTGCCAGCAGTGGGAGAGGGGGAGGGGAAAAACTGTTTTTT. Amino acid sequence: CASSGRGGGEKLFF.

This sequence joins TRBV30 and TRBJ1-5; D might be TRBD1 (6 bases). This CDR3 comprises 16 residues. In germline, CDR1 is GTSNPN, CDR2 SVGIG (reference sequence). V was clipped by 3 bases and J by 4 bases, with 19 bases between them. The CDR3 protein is CAWSPRGGGHNQPQHF. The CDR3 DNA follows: TGTGCCTGGAGCCCAAGGGGGGGAGGGCATAATCAGCCCCAGCATTTT.

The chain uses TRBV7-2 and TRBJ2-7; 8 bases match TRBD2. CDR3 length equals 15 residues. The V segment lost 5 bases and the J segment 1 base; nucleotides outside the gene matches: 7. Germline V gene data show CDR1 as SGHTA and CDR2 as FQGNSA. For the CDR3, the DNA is TGTGCCAGCAGCATGGGCGGGGGGCGGTCCTACGAGCAGTACTTC. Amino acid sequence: CASSMGGGRSYEQYF.

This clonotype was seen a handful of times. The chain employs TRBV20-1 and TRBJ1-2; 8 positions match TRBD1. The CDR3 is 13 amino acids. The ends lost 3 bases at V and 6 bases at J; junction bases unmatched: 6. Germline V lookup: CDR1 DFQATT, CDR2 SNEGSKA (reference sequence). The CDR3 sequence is CSASYAGGDGYTF. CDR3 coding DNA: TGCAGTGCTAGTTATGCAGGGGGCGATGGCTACACCTTC.

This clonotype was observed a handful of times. The DNA of the CDR3 is TGTGCCAGCAGCCAAGCACTAGCGGGGGGTACAGATACGCAGTATTTT. Translating gives CASSQALAGGTDTQYF. The chain links TRBV4-2 to TRBJ2-3, with 12 bases aligning to TRBD2. Trimming removed 1 base from V and 3 bases from J; junction bases left unmatched: 2. This CDR3 is built from 16 residues. CDR1 is LGHNA and CDR2 is YNFKEQ in the germline V gene.

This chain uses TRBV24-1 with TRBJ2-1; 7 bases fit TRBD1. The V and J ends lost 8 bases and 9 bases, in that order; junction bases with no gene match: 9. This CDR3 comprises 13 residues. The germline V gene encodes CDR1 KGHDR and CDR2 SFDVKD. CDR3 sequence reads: CATIRPGQFEQFF. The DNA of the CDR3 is TGTGCCACCATAAGACCGGGACAGTTTGAGCAGTTCTTC.

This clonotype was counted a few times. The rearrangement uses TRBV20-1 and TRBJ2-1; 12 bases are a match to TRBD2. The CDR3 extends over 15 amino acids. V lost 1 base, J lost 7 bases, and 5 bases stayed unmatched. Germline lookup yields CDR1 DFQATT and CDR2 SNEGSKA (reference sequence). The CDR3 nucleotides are TGCAGTGCTAGAGTCTACGGGACTAGCGGGAATGAGCAGTTCTTC. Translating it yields CSARVYGTSGNEQFF.

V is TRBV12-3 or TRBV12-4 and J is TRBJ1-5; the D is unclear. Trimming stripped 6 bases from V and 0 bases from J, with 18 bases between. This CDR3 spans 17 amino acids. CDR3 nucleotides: TGTGCCAGCAGCCCCTATAAGCGGGATTATAGCAATCAGCCCCAGCATTTT. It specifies CASSPYKRDYSNQPQHF.

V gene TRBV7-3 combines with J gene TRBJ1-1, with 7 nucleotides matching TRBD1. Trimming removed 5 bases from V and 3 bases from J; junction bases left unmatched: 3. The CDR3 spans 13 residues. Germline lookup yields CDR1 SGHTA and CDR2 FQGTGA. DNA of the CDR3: TGTGCCAGCAGCCAGGACAGGTACACTGAAGCTTTCTTT. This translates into CASSQDRYTEAFF. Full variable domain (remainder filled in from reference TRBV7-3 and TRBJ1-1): GAGVSQTPSNKVTEKGKYVELRCDPISGHTALYWYRQSLGQGPEFLIYFQGTGAADDSGLPNDRFFAVRPEGSVSTLKIQRTERGDSAVYLCASSQDRYTEAFFGQGTRLTVV.

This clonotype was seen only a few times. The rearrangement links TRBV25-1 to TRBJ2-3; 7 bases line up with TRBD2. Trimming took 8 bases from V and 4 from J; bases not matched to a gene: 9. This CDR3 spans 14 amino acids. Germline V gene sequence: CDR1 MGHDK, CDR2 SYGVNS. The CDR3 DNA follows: TGTGCCAGCGGACTAGATGTTTTCCCAGATACGCAGTATTTT. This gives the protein CASGLDVFPDTQYF.

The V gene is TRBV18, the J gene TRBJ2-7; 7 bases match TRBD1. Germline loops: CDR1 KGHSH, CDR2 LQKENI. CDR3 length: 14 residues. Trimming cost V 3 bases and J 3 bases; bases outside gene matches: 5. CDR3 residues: CASSPGQSLYEQYF. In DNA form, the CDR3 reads TGTGCCAGCTCACCGGGACAGTCCCTCTACGAGCAGTACTTC.